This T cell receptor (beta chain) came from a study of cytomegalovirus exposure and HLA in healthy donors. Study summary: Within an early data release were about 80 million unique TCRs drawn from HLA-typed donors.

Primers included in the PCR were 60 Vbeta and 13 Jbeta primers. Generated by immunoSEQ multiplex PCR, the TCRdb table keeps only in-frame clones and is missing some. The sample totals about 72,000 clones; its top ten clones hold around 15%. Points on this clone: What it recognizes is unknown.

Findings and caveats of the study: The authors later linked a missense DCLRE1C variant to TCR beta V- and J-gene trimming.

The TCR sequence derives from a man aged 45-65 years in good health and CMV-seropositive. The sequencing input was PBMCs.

The CDR3 nucleotides read TGTGCCACCAGCAGAGATGGCGGGAGGGCGGCAGATGAGCAGTTCTTC. Encoded protein: CATSRDGGRAADEQFF. The J gene is TRBJ2-1, the V gene TRBV15, with TRBD2 matching 9 bases. The CDR3 runs 16 residues. Losses at the gene ends were 0 bases for V and 8 bases for J; bases not matched to a gene: 8. Germline V gene sequence: CDR1 LNHNV, CDR2 YYDKDF (reference sequence).